This T cell receptor (beta chain) was profiled in a study of shared clonotypes between healthy human individuals. Study-level background: CD4 naive and CD4 memory each took three plates per donor, while CD8 naive took two and CD8 memory one. Broader study findings: Genetic and exposure-history diversity was limited by the small donor number.

The authors' processing: Filtering differed because ImmunoSEQ produced junction-only sequences that carried no quality scores. Sequencing used immunoSEQ multiplex PCR; TCRdb keeps in-frame clones, though not all of them. V and J calls and clone size follow that table, whereas D and trimming were derived from the DNA. The sample consists of 850,000 to 1,100,000 clones, roughly 80% of them appearing once. Worth noting for this clone: What it recognizes is unknown.

CD4+ cells yielded CD45RA+ naive and CD45RA-negative memory subsets. Germline V gives CDR1 LNHDA, CDR2 SQIVND (reference sequence). This CDR3 contains 17 residues. Deletions cut 3 bases from V and 7 bases from J, with 22 bases between. The V and J genes are TRBV19 and TRBJ1-5, with D possibly being TRBD1 (5 bases). This receptor was taken from a young man in good health. Some clones in this sample may be carry-over from other donors' samples. The sequencing sample was made of memory CD4+ T cells from PBMCs. Subset denoted: CD45RA-negative fraction. The CDR3 sequence is CASSMEAQGIRGQPQHF. In DNA, the CDR3 is TGTGCCAGTAGTATGGAGGCCCAGGGTATTCGAGGACAGCCCCAGCATTTT. The whole variable domain, remainder taken from reference TRBV19 and TRBJ1-5, is DGGITQSPKYLFRKEGQNVTLSCEQNLNHDAMYWYRQDPGQGLRLIYYSQIVNDFQKGDIAEGYSVSREKKESFPLTVTSAQKNPTAFYLCASSMEAQGIRGQPQHFGDGTRLSIL.